One T cell receptor (beta chain) is described in this entry. Its recognized antigen is unknown. No much larger clonotype is one base removed from it; base qualities were not supplied. The CDR3 has 15 amino acids, counting the end cysteine and phenylalanine. This entry keeps only the CDR3 DNA: 45 bases, framed from base 1. From a lookup of the germline V gene (reference sequence), CDR1 and CDR2 are GTSNPN and SVGIG. Relative to germline, V is 2 bases shorter and J is 3 bases shorter, with 15 bases between their ends. The immunoSEQ Assay, a bias-controlled multiplex PCR, was used to amplify TCRbeta CDR3 regions from genomic DNA. Processing in the source paper ran as follows. The number of nucleated cells in each sample was estimated from the amplification of reference gene primers within the assay. Sequence reads were collapsed and filtered to measure the absolute abundance of every unique TCRbeta CDR3 rearrangement. For each sample, productive Simpson clonality was calculated as the square root of Simpson's diversity index over productive rearrangements. The clones in this table, taken by TCRdb from immuneACCESS, are in-frame only. Not every clone is retained; where verified, under half of the shortfall comes from an unresolved V gene, and the cause of the rest is unknown. The V and J calls and clone size come from that table; D and trimming were worked out from the DNA. The sample profile shows roughly 330,000 clones; more than 75% of them were found once. Of the sample, approximately 5% falls within the top ten clones.

The record originates from a study of blood T cell repertoires in COVID-19 (dated by TCRdb to about 2020). Describing the broader study: Samples from collaborators originated in the United States, Italy and Spain and spanned both the acute and convalescent phases of COVID-19. Samples came from the ongoing ImmuneRACE study (first 160 participants) plus 1,254 subjects from 6 global collaborators. The repertoires were released in a freely available public database meant as a resource for research on the immune response to SARS-CoV-2. Subjects who had been exposed to COVID-19, were actively infected with it, or had recovered from it provided the deeply sampled blood TCRbeta repertoires that made up the dataset. The material from the prospective study consisted of cDNA or gDNA derived from T cells, B-cell-depleted T cells, or PBMCs. Where available, HLA class I and class II types were obtained from metadata supplied by the sample provider rather than from assay-based typing. Nearly every sample came with metadata listing a de-identified subject ID, COVID-19 status, age in years and sex. The study at large found these results: The amount of clinical and demographic metadata varied by source and participant and was provided uncurated.

Enrolling through a virtual design, the prospective study's participants ranged in age from roughly 18 to 95 years and lived across 24 United States geographic areas. To assign participants to cohorts, the prospective study relied on clinical history that participants themselves reported in a screening survey and a study questionnaire. For ImmuneRACE Cohort 3, a participant was defined as recovered based on two consecutive negative NP/OP PCR tests, clearance by a healthcare professional, or resolution of symptoms. In the prospective study, whole blood, serum and a nasopharyngeal or oropharyngeal swab were collected from each participant by mobile phlebotomists. Over a roughly 2-month period, participants in the prospective study had the option of providing additional blood draws and questionnaires. Before DNA extraction, blood samples from the prospective study were shipped at room temperature or frozen.

The origin of this receptor is a woman aged 25-40 years who had recovered from COVID-19. In this chain, TRBV30 is recombined with TRBJ2-3; tentative D gene TRBD1, with 6 bases matching. Material for sequencing was PBMCs or T cells enriched from blood (not recorded which). The DNA is TGTGCCTGGAGTCCGCGGCAGGGGCATACAGATACGCAGTATTTT. This encodes CAWSPRQGHTDTQYF.